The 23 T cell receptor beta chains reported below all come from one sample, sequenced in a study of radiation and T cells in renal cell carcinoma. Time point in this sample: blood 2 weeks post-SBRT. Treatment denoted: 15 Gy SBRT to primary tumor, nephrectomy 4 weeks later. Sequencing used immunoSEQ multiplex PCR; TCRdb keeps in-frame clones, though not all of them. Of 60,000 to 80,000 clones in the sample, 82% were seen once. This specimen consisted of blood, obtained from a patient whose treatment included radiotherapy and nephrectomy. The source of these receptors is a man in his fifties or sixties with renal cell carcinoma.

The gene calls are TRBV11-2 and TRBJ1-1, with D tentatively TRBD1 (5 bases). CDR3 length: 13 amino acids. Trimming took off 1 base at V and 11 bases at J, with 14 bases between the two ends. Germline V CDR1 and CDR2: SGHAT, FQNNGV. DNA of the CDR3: TGTGCCAGCAGCTTAGGGGACGTCCGATGGGCTTTCTTT. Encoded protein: CASSLGDVRWAFF.

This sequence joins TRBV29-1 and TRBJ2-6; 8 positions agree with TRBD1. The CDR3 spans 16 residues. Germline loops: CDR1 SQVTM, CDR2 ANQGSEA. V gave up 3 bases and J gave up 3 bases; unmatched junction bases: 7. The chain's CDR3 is CSVDLPRGHGANVLTF. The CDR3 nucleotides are TGCAGCGTTGATCTCCCCAGGGGGCATGGGGCCAACGTCCTGACTTTC.

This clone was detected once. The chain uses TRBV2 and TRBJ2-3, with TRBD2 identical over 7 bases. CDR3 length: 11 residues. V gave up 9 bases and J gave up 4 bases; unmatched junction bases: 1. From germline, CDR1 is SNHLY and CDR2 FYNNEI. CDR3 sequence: CARGGADTQYF. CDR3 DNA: TGTGCCAGGGGGGGGGCAGATACGCAGTATTTT.

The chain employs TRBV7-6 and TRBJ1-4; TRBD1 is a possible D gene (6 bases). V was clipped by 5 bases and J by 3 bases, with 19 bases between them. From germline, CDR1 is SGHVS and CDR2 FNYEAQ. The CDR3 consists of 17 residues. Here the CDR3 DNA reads TGTGCCAGCAGCCGTTCATGGGGGGCGCGTGCTAATGAAAAACTGTTTTTT. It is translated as CASSRSWGARANEKLFF.

The CDR3 DNA sequence: TGTGCCAGCAGCTTTAACCGGGACCTCGGTGAAGCTTTCTTT. Its protein is CASSFNRDLGEAFF. The chain recombines TRBV11-2 with TRBJ1-1; tentatively, D is TRBD1 (5 bases). Germline V lookup: CDR1 SGHAT, CDR2 FQNNGV. Trimming removed 3 bases from V and 7 bases from J, with 15 bases in between. The CDR3 covers 14 residues.

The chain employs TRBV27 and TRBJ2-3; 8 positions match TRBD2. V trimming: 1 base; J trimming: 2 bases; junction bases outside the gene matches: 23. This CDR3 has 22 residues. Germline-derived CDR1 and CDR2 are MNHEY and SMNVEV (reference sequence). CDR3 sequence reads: CASSLFPIGSGGLVTNTDTQYF. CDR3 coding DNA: TGTGCCAGCAGTTTATTTCCAATAGGCTCGGGGGGACTAGTTACGAACACAGATACGCAGTATTTT.

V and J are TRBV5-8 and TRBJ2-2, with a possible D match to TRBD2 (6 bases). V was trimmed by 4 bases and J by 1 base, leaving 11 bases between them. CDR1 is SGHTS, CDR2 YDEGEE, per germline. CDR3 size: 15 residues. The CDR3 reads CASSARGRNTGELFF. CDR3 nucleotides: TGTGCCAGCAGCGCGCGGGGCAGGAACACCGGGGAGCTGTTTTTT.

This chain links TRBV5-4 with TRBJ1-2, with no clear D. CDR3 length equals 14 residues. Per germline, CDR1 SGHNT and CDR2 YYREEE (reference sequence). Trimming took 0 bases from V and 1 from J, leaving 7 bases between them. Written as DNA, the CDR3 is TGTGCCAGCAGCTTGGTTGTCAGTAACTATGGCTACACCTTC. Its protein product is CASSLVVSNYGYTF.

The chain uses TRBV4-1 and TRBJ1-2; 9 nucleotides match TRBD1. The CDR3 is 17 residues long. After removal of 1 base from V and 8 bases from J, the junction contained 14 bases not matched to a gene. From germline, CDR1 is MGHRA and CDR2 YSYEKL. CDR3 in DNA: TGCGCCAGCAGCCAAGGCCCCCGGACAGGGGATTCGGGAGGCTACACCTTC. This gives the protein CASSQGPRTGDSGGYTF.

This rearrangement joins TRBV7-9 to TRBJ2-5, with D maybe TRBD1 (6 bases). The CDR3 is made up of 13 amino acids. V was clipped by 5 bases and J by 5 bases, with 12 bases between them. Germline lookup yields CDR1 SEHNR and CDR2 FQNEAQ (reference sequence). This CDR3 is CASSTGRTETQYF. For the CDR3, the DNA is TGTGCCAGCAGCACAGGGCGAACGGAGACCCAGTACTTC.

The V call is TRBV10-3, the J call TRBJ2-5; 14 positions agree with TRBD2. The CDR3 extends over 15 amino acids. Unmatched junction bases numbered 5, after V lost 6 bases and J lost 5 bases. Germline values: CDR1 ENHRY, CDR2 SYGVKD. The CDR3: CAISGTSGSSETQYF. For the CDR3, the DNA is TGTGCCATCAGCGGGACTAGCGGGAGTTCGGAGACCCAGTACTTC.

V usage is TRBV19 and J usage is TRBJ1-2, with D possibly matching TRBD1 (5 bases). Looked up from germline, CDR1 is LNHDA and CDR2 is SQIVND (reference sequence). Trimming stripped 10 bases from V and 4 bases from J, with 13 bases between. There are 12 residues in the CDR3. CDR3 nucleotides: TGTGCCACCTCCCCCGACAGCTATGGCTACACCTTC. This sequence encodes CATSPDSYGYTF.

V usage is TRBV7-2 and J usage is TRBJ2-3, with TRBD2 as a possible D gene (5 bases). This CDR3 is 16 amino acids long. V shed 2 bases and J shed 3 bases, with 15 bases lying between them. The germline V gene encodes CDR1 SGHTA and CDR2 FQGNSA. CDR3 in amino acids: CASSLWSSSATDTQYF. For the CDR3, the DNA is TGTGCCAGCAGCTTATGGTCTAGTAGCGCAACAGATACGCAGTATTTT.

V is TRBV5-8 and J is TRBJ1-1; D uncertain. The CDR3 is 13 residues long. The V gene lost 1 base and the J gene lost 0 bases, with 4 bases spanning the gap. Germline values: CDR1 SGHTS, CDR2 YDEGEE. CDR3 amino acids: CASSLHLNTEAFF. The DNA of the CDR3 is TGTGCCAGCAGCTTGCATCTGAACACTGAAGCTTTCTTT.

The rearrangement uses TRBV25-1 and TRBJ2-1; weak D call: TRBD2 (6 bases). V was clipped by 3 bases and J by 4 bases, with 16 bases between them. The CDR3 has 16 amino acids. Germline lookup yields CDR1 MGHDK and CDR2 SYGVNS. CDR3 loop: CASSESPGLRYNEQFF. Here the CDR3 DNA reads TGTGCCAGCAGTGAGTCACCGGGACTGCGATACAATGAGCAGTTCTTC.

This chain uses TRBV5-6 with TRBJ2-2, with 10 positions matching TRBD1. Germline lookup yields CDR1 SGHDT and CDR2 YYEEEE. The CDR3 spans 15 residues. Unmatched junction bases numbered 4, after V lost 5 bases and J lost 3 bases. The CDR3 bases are TGTGCCAGCAGTCGGGGACAGGGGTACACCGGGGAGCTGTTTTTT. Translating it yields CASSRGQGYTGELFF.

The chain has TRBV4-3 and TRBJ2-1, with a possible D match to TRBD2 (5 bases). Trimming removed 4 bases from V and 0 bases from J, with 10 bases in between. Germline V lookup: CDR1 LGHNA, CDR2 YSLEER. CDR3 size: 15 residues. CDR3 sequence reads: CASSLGGLSYNEQFF. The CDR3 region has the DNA TGCGCCAGCAGCCTCGGAGGCCTCTCCTACAATGAGCAGTTCTTC.

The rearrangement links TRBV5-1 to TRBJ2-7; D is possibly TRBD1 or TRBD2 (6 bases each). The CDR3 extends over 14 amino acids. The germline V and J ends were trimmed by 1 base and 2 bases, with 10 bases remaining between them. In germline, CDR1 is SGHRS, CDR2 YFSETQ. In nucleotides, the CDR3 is TGCGCCAGCAGCTTGTCAGGGGAGGCCTACGAGCAGTACTTC. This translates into CASSLSGEAYEQYF.

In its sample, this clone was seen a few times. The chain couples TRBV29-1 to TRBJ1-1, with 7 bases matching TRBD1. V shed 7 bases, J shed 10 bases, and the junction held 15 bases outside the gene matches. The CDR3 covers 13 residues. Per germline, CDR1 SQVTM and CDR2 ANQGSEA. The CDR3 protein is CSGDDRVEVGAFF. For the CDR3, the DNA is TGCAGCGGGGACGACAGGGTCGAAGTCGGAGCTTTCTTT.

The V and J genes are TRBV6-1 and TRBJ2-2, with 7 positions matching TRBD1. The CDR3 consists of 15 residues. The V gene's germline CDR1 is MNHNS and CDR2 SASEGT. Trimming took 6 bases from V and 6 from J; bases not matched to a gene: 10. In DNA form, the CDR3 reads TGTGCCAGCAGGGGAATCCGAAGGGGGCCCGGGGAGCTGTTTTTT. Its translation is CASRGIRRGPGELFF.

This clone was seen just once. The CDR3 is CASSQGWGLGGGGQFF. CDR3 sequence (DNA): TGCGCCAGCAGCCAGGGATGGGGACTAGGGGGCGGGGGGCAGTTCTTC. The V gene is TRBV4-1, the J gene TRBJ2-1; D may be TRBD2 (8 bases). V was shortened by 3 bases and J by 12 bases, with 24 bases between the two germline ends. Germline V gives CDR1 MGHRA, CDR2 YSYEKL. CDR3 length equals 16 residues.

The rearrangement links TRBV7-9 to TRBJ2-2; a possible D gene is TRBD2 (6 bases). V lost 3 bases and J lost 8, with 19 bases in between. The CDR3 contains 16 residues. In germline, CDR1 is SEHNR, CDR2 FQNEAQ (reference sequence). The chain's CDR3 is CASSFGLTGAEGELFF. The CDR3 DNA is TGTGCCAGCAGCTTCGGTCTTACGGGAGCGGAGGGGGAGCTGTTTTTT.

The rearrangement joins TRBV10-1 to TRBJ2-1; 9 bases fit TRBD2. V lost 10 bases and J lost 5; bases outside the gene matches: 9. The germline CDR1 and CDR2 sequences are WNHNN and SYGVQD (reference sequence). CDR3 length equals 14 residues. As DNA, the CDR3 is TGCGCCACCAAGCGGGAGGTAGGGGACAATGAGCAGTTCTTC. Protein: CATKREVGDNEQFF.